The sequence of this T cell receptor beta chain was determined in a study of long-term antiretroviral therapy in people with HIV. V lost 3 bases to trimming and J lost 5 bases; unmatched junction nucleotides: 6. The germline V gene has CDR1 SGHDN and CDR2 FVKESK. The CDR3 extends over 15 amino acids. Researchers report immunoSEQ v3.0 was run at survey level. Sequencing was performed with immunoSEQ multiplex PCR; in TCRdb, only in-frame clones are kept and a portion is missing. Of tens of thousands of clones listed, about 80% are singletons. This specimen was unsorted PBMCs, taken 1.1 years before starting antiretroviral therapy. This clonotype originated in a woman in her forties with HIV. The chain joins TRBV14 to TRBJ2-1; 8 bases match TRBD2. The CDR3 region is CASSHAAGGNNEQFF. CDR3 nucleotide sequence: TGTGCCAGCAGCCACGCCGCGGGAGGAAACAATGAGCAGTTCTTC.